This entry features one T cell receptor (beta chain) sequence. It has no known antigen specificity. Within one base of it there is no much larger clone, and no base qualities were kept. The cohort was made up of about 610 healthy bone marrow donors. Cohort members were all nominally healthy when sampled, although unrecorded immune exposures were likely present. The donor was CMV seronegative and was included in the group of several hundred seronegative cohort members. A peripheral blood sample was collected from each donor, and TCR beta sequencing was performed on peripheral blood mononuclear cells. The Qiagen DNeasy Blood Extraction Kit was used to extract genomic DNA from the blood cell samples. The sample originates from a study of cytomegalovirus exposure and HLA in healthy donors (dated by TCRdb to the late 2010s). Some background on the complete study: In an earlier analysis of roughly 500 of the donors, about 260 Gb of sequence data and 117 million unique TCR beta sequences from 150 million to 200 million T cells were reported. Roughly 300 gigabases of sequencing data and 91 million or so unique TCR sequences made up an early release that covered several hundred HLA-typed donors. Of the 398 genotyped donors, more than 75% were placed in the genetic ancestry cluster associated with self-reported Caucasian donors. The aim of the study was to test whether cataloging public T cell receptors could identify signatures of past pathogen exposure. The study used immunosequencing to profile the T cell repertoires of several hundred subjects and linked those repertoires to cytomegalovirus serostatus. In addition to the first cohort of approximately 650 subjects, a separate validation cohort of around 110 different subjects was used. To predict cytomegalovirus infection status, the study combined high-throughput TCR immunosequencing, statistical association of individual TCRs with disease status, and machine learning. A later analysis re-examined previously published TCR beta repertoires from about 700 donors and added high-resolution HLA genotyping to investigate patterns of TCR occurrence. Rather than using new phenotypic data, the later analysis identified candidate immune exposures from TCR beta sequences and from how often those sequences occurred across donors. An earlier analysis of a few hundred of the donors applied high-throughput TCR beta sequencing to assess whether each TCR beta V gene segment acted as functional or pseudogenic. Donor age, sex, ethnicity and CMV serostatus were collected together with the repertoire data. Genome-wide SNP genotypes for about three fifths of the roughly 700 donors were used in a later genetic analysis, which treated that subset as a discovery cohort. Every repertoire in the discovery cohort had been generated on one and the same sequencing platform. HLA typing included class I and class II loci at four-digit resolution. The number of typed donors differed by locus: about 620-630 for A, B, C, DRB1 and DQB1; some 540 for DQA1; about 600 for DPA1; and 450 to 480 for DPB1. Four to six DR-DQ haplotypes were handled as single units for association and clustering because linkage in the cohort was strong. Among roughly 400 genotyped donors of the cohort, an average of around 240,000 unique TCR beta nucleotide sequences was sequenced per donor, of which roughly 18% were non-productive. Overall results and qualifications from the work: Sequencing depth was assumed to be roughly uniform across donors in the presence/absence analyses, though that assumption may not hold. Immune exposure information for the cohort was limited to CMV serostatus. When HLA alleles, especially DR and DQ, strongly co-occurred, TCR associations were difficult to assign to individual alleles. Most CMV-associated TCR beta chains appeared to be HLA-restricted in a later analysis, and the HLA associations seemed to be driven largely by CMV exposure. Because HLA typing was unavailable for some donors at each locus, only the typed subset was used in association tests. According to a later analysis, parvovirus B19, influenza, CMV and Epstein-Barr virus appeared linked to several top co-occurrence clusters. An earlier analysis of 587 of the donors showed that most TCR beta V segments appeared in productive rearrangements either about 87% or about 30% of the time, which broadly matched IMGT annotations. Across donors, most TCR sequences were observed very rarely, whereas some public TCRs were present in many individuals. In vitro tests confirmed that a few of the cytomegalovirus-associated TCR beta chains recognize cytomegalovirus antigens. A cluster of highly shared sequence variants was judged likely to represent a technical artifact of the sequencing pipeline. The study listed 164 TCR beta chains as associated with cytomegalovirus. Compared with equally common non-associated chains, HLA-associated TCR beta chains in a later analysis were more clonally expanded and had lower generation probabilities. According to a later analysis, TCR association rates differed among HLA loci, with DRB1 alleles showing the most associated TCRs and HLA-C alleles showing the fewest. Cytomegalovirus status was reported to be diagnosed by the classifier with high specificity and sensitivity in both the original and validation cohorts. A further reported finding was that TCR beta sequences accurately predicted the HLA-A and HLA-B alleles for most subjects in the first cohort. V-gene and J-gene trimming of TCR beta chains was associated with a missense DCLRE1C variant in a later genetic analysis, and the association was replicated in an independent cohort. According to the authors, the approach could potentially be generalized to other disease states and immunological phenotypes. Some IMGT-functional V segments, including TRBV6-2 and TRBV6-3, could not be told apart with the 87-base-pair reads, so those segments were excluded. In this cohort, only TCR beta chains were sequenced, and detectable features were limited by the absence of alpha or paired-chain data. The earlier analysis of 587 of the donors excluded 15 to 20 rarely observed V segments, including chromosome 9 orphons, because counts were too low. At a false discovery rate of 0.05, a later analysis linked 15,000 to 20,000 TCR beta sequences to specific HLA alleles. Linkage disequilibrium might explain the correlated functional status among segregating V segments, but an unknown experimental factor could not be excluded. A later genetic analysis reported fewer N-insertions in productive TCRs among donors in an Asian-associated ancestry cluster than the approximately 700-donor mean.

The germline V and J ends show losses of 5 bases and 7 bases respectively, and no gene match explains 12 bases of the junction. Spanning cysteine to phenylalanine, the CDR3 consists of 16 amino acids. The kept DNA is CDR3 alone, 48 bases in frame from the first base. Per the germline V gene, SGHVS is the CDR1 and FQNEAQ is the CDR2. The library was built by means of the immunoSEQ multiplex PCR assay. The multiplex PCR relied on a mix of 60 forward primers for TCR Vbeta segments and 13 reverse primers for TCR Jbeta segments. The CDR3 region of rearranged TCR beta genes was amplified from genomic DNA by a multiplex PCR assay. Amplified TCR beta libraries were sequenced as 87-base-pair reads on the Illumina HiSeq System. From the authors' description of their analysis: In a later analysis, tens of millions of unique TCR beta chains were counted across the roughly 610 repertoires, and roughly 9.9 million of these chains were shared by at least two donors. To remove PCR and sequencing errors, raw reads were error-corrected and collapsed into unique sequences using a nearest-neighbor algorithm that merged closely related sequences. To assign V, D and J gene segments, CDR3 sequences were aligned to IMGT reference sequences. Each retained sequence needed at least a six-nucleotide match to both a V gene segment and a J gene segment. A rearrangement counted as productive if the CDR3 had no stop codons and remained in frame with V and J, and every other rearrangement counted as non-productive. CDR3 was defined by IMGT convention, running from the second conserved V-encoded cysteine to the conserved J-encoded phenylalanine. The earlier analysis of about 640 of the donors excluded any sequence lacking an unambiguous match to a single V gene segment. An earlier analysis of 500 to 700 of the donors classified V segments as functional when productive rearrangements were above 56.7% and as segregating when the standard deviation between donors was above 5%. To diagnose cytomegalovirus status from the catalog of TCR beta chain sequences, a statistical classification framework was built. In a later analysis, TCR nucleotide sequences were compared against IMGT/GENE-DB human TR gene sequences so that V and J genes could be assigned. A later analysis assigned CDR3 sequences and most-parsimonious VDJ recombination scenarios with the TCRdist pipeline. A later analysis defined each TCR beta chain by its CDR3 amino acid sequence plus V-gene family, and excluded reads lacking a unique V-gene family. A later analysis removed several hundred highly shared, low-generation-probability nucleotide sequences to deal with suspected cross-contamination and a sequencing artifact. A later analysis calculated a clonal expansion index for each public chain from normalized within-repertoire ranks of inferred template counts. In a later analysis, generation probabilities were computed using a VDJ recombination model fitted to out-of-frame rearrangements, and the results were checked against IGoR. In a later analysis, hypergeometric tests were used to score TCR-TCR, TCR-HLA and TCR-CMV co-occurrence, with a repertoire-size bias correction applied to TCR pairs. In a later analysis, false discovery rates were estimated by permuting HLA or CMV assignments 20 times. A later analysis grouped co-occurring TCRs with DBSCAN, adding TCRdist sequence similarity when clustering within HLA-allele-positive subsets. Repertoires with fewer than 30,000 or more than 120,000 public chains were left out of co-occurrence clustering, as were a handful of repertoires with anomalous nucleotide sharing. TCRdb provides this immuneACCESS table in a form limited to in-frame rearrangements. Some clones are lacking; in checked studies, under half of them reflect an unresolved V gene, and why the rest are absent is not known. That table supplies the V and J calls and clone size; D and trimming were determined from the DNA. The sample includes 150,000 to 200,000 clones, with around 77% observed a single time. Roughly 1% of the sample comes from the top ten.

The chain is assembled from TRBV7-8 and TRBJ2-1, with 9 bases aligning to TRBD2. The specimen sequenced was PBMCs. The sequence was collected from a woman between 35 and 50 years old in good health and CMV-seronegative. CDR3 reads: CASSPGAGGPRNEQFF. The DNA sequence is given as TGTGCCAGCAGCCCCGGGGCGGGAGGGCCGAGGAATGAGCAGTTCTTC.